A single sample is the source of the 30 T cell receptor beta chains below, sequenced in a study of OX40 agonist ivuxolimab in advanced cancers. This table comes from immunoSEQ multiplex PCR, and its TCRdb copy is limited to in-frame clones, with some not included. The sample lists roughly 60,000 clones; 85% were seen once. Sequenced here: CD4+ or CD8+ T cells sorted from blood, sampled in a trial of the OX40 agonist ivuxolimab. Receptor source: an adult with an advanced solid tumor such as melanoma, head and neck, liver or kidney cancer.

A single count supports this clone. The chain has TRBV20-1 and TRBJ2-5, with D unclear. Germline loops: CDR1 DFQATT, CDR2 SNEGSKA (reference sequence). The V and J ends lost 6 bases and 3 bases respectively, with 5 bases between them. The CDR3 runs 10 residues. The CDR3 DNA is TGCAGTGCCCAAAAAGAGACCCAGTACTTC. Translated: CSAQKETQYF.

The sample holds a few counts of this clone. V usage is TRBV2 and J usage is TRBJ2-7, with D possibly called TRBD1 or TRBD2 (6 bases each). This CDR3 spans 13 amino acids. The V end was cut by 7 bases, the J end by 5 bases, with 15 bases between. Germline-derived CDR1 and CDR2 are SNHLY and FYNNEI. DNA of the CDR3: TGTGCCAGCACCCGACTAGGGGGAAACGAGCAGTACTTC. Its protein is CASTRLGGNEQYF.

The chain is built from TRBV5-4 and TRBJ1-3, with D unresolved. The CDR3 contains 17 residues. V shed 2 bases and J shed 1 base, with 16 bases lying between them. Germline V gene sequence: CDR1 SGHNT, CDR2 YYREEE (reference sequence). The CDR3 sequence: CASSFPPARKSGNTIYF. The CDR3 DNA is TGTGCCAGCAGCTTCCCCCCCGCTCGGAAGTCTGGAAACACCATATATTTT.

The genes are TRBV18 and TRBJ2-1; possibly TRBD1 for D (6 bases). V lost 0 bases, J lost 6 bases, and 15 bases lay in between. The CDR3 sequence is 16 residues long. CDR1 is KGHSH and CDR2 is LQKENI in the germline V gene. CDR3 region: CASSPPQGLMGNEQFF. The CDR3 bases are TGTGCCAGCTCACCACCCCAGGGGTTAATGGGCAATGAGCAGTTCTTC.

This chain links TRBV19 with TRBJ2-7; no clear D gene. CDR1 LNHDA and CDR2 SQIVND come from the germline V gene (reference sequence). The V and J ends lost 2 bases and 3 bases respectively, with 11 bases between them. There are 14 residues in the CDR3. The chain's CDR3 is CASSIIRWGYEQYF. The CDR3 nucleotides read TGTGCCAGTAGTATAATTAGGTGGGGCTACGAGCAGTACTTC.

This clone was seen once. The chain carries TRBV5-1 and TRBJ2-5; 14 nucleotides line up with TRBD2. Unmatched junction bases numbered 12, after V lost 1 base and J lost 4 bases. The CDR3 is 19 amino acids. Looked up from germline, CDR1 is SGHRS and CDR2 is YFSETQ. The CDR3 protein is CASSLPSGTSGRVVETQYF. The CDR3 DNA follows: TGCGCCAGCAGCTTGCCCTCCGGGACTAGCGGGAGAGTGGTAGAGACCCAGTACTTC.

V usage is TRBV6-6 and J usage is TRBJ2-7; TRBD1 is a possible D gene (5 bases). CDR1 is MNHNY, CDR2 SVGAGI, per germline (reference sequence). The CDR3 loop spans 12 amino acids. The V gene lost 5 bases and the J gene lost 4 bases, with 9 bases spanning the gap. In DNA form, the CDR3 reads TGTGCCAGCAGTAGAGACAGATACGAGCAGTACTTC. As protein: CASSRDRYEQYF.

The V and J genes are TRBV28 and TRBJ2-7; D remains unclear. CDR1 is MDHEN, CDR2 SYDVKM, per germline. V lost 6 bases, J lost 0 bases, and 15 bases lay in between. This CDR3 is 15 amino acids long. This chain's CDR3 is CASRPRLHSSYEQYF. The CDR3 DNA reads TGTGCCAGCAGGCCCCGCTTACACTCCTCCTACGAGCAGTACTTC.

CDR3 coding DNA: TGTGCCAGTAGTCACCACCCGGGACAGGGGATCTACGAGCAGTACTTC. Its protein product is CASSHHPGQGIYEQYF. The chain carries TRBV19 and TRBJ2-7, with 10 positions matching TRBD1. CDR1 and CDR2 from the germline V gene are LNHDA and SQIVND (reference sequence). V lost 5 bases, J lost 3 bases, and 10 bases stayed unmatched. The CDR3 consists of 16 residues.

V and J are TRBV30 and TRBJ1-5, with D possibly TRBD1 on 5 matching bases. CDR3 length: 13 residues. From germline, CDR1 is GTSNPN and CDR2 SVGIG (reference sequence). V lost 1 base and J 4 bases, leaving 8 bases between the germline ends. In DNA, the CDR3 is TGTGCCTGGAGTGCGGGGGGGAATCAGCCCCAGCATTTT. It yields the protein CAWSAGGNQPQHF.

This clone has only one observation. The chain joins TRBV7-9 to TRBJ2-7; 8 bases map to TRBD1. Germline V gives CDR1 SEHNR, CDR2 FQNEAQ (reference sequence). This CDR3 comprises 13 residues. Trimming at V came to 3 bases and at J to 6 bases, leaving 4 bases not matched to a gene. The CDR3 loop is CASSLDRASEQYF. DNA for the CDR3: TGTGCCAGCAGCTTGGACAGGGCGAGCGAGCAGTACTTC.

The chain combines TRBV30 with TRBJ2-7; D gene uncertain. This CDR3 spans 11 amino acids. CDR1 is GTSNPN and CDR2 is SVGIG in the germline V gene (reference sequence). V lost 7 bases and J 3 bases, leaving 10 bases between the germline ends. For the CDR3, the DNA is TGTGCCTCCCGGACGCTCTACGAGCAGTACTTC. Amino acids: CASRTLYEQYF.

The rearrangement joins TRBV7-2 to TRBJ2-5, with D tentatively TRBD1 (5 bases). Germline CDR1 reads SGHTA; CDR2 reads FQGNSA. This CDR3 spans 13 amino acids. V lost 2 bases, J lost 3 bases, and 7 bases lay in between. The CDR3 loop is CASSLKTEETQYF. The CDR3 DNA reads TGTGCCAGCAGCTTAAAGACAGAAGAGACCCAGTACTTC.

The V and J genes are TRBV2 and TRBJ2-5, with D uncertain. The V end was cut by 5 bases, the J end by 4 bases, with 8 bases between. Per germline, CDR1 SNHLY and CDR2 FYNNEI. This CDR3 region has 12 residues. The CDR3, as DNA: TGTGCCAGCAGTCAGGAAGGAGAGACCCAGTACTTC. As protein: CASSQEGETQYF. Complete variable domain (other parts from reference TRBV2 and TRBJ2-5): EPEVTQTPSHQVTQMGQEVILRCVPISNHLYFYWYRQILGQKVEFLVSFYNNEISEKSEIFDDQFSVERPDGSNFTLKIRSTKLEDSAMYFCASSQEGETQYFGPGTRLLVL.

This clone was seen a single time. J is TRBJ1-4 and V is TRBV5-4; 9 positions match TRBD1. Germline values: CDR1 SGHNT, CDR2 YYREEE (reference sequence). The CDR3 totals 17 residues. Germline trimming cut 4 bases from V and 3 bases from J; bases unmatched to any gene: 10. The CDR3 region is CASSQSGTGSANEKLFF. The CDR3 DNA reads TGTGCCAGCAGCCAATCCGGGACAGGGTCGGCTAATGAAAAACTGTTTTTT.

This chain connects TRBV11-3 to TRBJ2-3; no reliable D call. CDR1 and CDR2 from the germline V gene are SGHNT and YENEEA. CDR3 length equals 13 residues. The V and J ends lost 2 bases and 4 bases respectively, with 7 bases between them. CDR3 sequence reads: CASSLLGSDTQYF. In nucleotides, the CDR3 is TGTGCCAGCAGCTTACTGGGGTCAGATACGCAGTATTTT.

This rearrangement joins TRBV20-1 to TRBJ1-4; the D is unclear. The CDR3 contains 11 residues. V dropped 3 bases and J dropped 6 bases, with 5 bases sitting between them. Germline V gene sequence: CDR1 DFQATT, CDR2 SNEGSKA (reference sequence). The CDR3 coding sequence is TGCAGTGCTAGGTTCGATGAAAAACTGTTTTTT. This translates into CSARFDEKLFF.

CDR3 sequence (DNA): TGTGCCAGCAGGGACGGGAGGAGAGAGACCCAGTACTTC. The encoded protein is CASRDGRRETQYF. The chain is built from TRBV28 and TRBJ2-5; 7 nucleotides line up with TRBD2. This CDR3 region has 13 residues. Germline V gene lookup returns CDR1 MDHEN and CDR2 SYDVKM. V gave up 6 bases and J gave up 4 bases; unmatched junction bases: 5.

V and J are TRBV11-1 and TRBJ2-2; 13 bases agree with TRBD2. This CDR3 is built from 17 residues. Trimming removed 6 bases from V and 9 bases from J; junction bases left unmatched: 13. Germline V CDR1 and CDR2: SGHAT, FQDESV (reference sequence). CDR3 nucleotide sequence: TGTGCCAGCAGTCCGGGGACTAGCGGGACCCTGGCGCGGGAGCTGTTTTTT. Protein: CASSPGTSGTLARELFF.

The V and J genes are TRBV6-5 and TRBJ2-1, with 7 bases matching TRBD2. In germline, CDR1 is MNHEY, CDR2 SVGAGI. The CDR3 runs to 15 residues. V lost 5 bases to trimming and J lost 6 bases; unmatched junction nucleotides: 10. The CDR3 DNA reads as TGTGCCAGCAGTGTCCCCCAGGGAGGGAGCAATGAGCAGTTCTTC. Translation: CASSVPQGGSNEQFF.

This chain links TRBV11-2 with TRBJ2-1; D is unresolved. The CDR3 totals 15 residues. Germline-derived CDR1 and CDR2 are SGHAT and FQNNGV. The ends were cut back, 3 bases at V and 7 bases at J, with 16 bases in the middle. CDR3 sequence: CASSFFVLPGNEQFF. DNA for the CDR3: TGTGCCAGCAGCTTTTTTGTCCTACCCGGGAATGAGCAGTTCTTC.

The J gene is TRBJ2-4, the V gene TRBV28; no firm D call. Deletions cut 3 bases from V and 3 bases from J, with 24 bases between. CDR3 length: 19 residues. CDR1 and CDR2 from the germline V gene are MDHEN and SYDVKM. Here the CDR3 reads CASSFPTIGDTLGKNIQYF. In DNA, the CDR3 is TGTGCCAGCAGTTTCCCGACAATCGGAGACACCTTGGGCAAAAACATTCAGTACTTC.

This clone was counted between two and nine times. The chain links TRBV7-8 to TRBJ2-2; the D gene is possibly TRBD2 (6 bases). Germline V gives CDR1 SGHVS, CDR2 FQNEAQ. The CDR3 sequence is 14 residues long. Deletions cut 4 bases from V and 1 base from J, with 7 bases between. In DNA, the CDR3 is TGTGCCAGCAGCTCCGGGGGGAACACCGGGGAGCTGTTTTTT. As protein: CASSSGGNTGELFF. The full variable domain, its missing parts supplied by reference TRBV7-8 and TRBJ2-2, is GAGVSQSPRYKVAKRGQDVALRCDPISGHVSLFWYQQALGQGPEFLTYFQNEAQLDKSGLPSDRFFAERPEGSVSTLKIQRTQQEDSAVYLCASSSGGNTGELFFGEGSRLTVL.

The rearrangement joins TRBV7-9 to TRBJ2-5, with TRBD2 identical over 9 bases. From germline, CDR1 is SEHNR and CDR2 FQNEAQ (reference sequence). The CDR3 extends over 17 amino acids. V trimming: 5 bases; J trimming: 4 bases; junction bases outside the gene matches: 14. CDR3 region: CASSPRVAGALGETQYF. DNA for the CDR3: TGTGCCAGCAGCCCCCGTGTAGCGGGAGCTTTAGGAGAGACCCAGTACTTC. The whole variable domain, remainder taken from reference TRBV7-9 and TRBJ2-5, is DTGVSQNPRHKITKRGQNVTFRCDPISEHNRLYWYRQTLGQGPEFLTYFQNEAQLEKSRLLSDRFSAERPKGSFSTLEIQRTEQGDSAMYLCASSPRVAGALGETQYFGPGTRLLVL.

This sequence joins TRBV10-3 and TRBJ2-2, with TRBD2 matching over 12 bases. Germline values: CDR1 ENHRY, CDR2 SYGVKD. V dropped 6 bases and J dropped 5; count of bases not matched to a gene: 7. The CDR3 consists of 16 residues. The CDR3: CAISLTSGSRTGELFF. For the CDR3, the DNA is TGTGCCATCAGCCTGACTAGCGGGAGTAGGACCGGGGAGCTGTTTTTT.

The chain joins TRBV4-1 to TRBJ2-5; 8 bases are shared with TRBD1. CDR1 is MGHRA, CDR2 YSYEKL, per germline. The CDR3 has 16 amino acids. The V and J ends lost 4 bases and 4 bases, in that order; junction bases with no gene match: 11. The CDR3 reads CASSREGQGGGETQYF. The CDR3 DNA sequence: TGCGCCAGCAGCCGAGAAGGACAGGGTGGTGGAGAGACCCAGTACTTC.

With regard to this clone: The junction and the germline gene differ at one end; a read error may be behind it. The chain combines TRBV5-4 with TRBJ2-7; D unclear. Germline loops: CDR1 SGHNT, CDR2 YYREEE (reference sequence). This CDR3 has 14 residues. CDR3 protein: CAGSPDLATYEQYF. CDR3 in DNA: TGTGCCGGCAGCCCGGACCTTGCCACCTACGAGCAGTACTTC.

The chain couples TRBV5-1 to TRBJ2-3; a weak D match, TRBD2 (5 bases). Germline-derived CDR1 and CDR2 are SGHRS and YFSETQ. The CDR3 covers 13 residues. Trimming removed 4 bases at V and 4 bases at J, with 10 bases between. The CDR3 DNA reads TGCGCCAGCAGCCTGGAGGACTCAGATACGCAGTATTTT. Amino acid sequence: CASSLEDSDTQYF.

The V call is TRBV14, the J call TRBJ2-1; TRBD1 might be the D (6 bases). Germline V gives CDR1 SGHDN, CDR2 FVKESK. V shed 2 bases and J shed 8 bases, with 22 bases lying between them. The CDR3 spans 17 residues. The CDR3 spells CASSQIVWTAKHDEQFF. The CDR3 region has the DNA TGTGCCAGCAGCCAAATAGTATGGACAGCCAAACATGATGAGCAGTTCTTC.

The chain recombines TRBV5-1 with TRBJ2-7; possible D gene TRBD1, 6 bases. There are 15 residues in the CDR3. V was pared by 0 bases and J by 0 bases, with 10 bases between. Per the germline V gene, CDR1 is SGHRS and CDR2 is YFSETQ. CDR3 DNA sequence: TGCGCCAGCAGCTTGGTTCTGGGACACTCCTACGAGCAGTACTTC. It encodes CASSLVLGHSYEQYF.